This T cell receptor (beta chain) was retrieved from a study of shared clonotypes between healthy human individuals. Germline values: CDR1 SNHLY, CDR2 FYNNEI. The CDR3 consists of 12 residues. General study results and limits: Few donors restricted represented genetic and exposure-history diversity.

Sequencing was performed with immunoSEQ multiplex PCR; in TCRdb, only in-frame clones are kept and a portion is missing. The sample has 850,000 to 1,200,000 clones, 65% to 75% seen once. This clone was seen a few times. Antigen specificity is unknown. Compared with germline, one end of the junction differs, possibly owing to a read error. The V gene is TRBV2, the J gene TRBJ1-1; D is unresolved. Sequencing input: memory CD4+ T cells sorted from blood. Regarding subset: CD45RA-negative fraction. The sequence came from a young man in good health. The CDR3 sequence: CANSVGGVRAFF. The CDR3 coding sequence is TGTGCCAACAGTGTGGGTGGAGTCCGGGCTTTCTTT.